This entry features one TCR beta chain sequence. Its antigen is still unknown. The data derive from a study of cytomegalovirus exposure and HLA in healthy donors. Findings of the study overall: Despite most TCR sequences being rare, some public TCRs occurred in many donors. Later analysis indicated greater clonal expansion among HLA-associated TCR beta chains than among equally common other chains. Later analysis reportedly placed an Asian-associated ancestry cluster below the roughly 640-donor mean in N-insertions.

With 60 Vbeta and 13 Jbeta primers, the PCR was carried out. Methods used by the authors: Among the unique TCR beta chains that a later analysis counted, 75 million to 85 million in all, some 10 million were shared. The repertoire was sequenced with immunoSEQ multiplex PCR; TCRdb's copy has only in-frame clones and lacks some. The V and J calls and the clone size are those of that table, but D and trimming were determined from the DNA. Of fewer than 250,000 clones in the sample, roughly 83% were seen once. The germline V gene has CDR1 LNHDA and CDR2 SQIVND (reference sequence). Trimming stripped 3 bases from V and 2 bases from J, with 16 bases between. The CDR3 runs to 16 residues.

Sequencing used PBMCs. The genes are TRBV19 and TRBJ1-2, with D unclear. The receptor was isolated from a woman in her 50s in good health and CMV-seronegative. The CDR3 DNA reads as TGTGCCAGTAGTATTCCCGCCCGGGGTTGGAACTATGGCTACACCTTC. Translation: CASSIPARGWNYGYTF. Using reference TRBV19 and TRBJ1-2 for the parts outside the CDR3, the full variable domain is DGGITQSPKYLFRKEGQNVTLSCEQNLNHDAMYWYRQDPGQGLRLIYYSQIVNDFQKGDIAEGYSVSREKKESFPLTVTSAQKNPTAFYLCASSIPARGWNYGYTFGSGTRLTVV.